One sample yielded the 4 T cell receptor delta chains listed below, sequenced in a study of gamma-delta T cells after stem cell transplantation. TCRdb re-called the RT-PCR reads through CATT. The sample records about 1,400 delta-chain clones, about half being singletons. Source material: gamma-delta T cells. The source is a human donor. It is not recorded whose cells these are; they may come from a transplant donor.

This clone appeared a few times. The J gene is TRDJ1, the V gene TRDV2; D is tentatively TRDD2 or TRDD3 (9 bases each). This CDR3 contains 22 residues. Germline V gene sequence: CDR1 GEAIGNYY, CDR2 EKD. V was pared by 0 bases and J by 2 bases, with 33 bases between. In DNA, the CDR3 is TGTGCCTGTGACACCGTCGGTTCGCCTTCCTACGATTCTGGGGGATCTACCGATAAACTCATCTTT. Translated, it gives CACDTVGSPSYDSGGSTDKLIF.

J is TRDJ1 and V is TRDV1, with D tentatively TRDD3 (5 bases). The germline CDR1 and CDR2 sequences are TSWWSYY and QGS. CDR3 length: 14 residues. The germline V and J ends were trimmed by 0 bases and 6 bases, with 11 bases remaining between them. The CDR3 is CALGELDGVHKLIF. In DNA, the CDR3 is TGTGCTCTTGGGGAACTAGATGGGGTGCATAAACTCATCTTT.

About this clone: Compared with germline, one end of the junction differs, possibly owing to a read error. In DNA form, the CDR3 reads TGTGCCTGTGATCCTGTACTGGCCCACCGAGATACCGATAAACCCATCTTT. Protein: CACDPVLAHRDTDKPIF. The rearrangement links TRDV2 to TRDJ1; D may be TRDD3 (5 bases). The CDR3 consists of 17 residues. Germline V gene sequence: CDR1 GEAIGNYY, CDR2 EKD.

The rearrangement links TRDV2 to TRDJ1; TRDD3 matches at 11 bases. This CDR3 spans 16 amino acids. Germline lookup yields CDR1 GEAIGNYY and CDR2 EKD. With 2 bases clipped from V and 11 bases from J, the junction kept 15 bases outside the gene matches. CDR3: CACDMMMGDTPGKLIF. The CDR3 coding sequence is TGTGCCTGTGACATGATGATGGGGGATACGCCCGGTAAGCTCATCTTT.